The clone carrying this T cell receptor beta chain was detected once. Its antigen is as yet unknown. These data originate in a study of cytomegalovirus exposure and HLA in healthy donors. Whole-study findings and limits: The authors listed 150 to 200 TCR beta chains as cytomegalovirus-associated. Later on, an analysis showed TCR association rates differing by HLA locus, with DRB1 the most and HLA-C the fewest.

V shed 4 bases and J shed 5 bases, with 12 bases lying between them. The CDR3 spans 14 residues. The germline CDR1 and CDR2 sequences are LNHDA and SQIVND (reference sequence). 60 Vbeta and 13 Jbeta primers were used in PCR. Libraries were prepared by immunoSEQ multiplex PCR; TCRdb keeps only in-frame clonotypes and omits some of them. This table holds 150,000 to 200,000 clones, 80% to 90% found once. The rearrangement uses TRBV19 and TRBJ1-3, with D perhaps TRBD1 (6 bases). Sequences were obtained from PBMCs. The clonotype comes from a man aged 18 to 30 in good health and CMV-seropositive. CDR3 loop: CASSTQGARNTIYF. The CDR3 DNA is TGTGCCAGTAGTACACAGGGTGCGAGAAACACCATATATTTT.